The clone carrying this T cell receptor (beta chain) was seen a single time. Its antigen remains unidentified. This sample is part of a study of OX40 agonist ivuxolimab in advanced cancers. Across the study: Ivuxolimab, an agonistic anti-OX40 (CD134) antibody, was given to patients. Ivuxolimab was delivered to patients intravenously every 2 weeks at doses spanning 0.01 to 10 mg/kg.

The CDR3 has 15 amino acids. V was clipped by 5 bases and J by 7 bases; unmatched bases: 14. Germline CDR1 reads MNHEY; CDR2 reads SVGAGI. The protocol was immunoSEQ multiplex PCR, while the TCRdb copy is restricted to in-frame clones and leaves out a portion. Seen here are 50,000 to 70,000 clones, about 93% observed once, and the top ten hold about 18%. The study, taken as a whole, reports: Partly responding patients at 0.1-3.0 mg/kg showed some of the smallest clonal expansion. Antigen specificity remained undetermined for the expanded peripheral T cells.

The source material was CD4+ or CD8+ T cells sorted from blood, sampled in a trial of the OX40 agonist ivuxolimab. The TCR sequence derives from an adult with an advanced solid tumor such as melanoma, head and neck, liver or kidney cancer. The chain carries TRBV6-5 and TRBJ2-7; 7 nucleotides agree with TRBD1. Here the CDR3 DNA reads TGTGCCAGCAGTAAAAAACAGGGGAATTGGAGAGAGCAGTACTTC. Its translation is CASSKKQGNWREQYF.